These 25 T cell receptor beta chains were all obtained from the same sample, sequenced in a study of CD8 T cells in ankylosing spondylitis. In TCRdb, the 5' RACE reads were re-called with MiXCR into one record per CDR3 protein. The sample holds nearly 350,000 distinct CDR3 sequences; over 12% are singletons and the top ten take 0.85% to 1.4%. Sequencing was done on a sample of blood, either unsorted or a sorted T cell fraction (not recorded which). The receptors originated from a male donor with ankylosing spondylitis or in good health (not recorded which).

In its sample, this clonotype was seen many times. The rearrangement joins TRBV5-1 to TRBJ1-1, with a weak D call TRBD1 (5 bases). Germline V CDR1 and CDR2: SGHRS, YFSETQ. Trimming left V 4 bases short and J 0 bases short, with 13 bases between. The CDR3 runs 15 residues. The CDR3 is CASSLGHAMNTEAFF. The CDR3 region has the DNA TGCGCCAGCAGCCTAGGACACGCCATGAACACTGAAGCTTTCTTT.

This chain connects TRBV15 to TRBJ2-7; D may be TRBD1 (6 bases). CDR3 length: 12 residues. CDR1 and CDR2 from the germline V gene are LNHNV and YYDKDF (reference sequence). The V gene lost 11 bases and the J gene lost 4 bases, with 15 bases spanning the gap. CDR3 DNA: TGTGCCGGGGGCCTTCGGAGGTACGAGCAGTACTTC. This gives the protein CAGGLRRYEQYF.

This clonotype has only a few counts. This CDR3 is CASSPRTSNRDRELFF. The DNA for the CDR3 is TGTGCCAGCAGCCCACGGACTAGTAATCGCGACAGGGAGCTGTTTTTT. The J gene is TRBJ2-2, the V gene TRBV7-9, with 7 bases lining up with TRBD2. CDR3 length: 16 residues. V lost 5 bases and J lost 9; bases outside the gene matches: 15. The germline gives CDR1 SEHNR, CDR2 FQNEAQ (reference sequence).

This clonotype turned up a few times. The V and J genes are TRBV20-1 and TRBJ1-1; D is possibly TRBD1 (5 bases). Deletions cut 6 bases from V and 4 bases from J, with 15 bases between. Germline-derived CDR1 and CDR2 are DFQATT and SNEGSKA (reference sequence). The CDR3 is made up of 13 amino acids. This chain's CDR3 is CSARDGSLTEAFF. CDR3 nucleotides: TGCAGTGCGAGGGACGGGTCACTCACTGAAGCTTTCTTT.

The V call is TRBV3-1, the J call TRBJ2-7, with 11 positions matching TRBD2. Germline V gives CDR1 LGHDT, CDR2 YNNKEL (reference sequence). This CDR3 has 15 amino acids. V shed 3 bases and J 6 bases; nucleotides not matched to a gene: 7. The CDR3 DNA sequence: TGTGCCAGCAGCCACCTCACTAGCGGGAGTGTCGAGCAGTACTTC. Its protein product is CASSHLTSGSVEQYF.

This clonotype has a handful of counts. The rearrangement joins TRBV12-3 or TRBV12-4 to TRBJ1-1, with TRBD1 matching over 7 bases. The CDR3 covers 15 residues. V lost 7 bases and J lost 3; bases outside the gene matches: 11. CDR3 DNA: TGTGCCAGCACCCTTCCCTCCAGGGGGGACACTGAAGCTTTCTTT. Protein product: CASTLPSRGDTEAFF.

V and J are TRBV5-1 and TRBJ2-7; D may be TRBD1 (6 bases). Germline lookup yields CDR1 SGHRS and CDR2 YFSETQ. V was pared by 7 bases and J by 0 bases, with 14 bases between. The CDR3 consists of 14 residues. CDR3 amino acids: CASAWQGSSYEQYF. The CDR3 DNA reads TGCGCCAGCGCCTGGCAGGGGAGCTCCTACGAGCAGTACTTC. The variable domain in full, completed from reference TRBV5-1 and TRBJ2-7, reads KAGVTQTPRYLIKTRGQQVTLSCSPISGHRSVSWYQQTPGQGLQFLFEYFSETQRNKGNFPGRFSGRQFSNSRSEMNVSTLELGDSALYLCASAWQGSSYEQYFGPGTRLTVT.

In its sample, this clonotype was seen many times. The chain carries TRBV15 and TRBJ2-3; D is tentatively TRBD1 or TRBD2 (5 bases each). CDR3 length: 17 residues. Looked up from germline, CDR1 is LNHNV and CDR2 is YYDKDF (reference sequence). The V and J ends lost 3 bases and 2 bases respectively, with 18 bases between them. The CDR3 DNA sequence: TGTGCCACCAGCAGGCCGAACCTGCAGGGACCCACAGATACGCAGTATTTT. This translates into CATSRPNLQGPTDTQYF.

V gene TRBV27 combines with J gene TRBJ2-3; TRBD2 aligns across 9 bases. The trim removed 6 bases at V and 4 bases at J, leaving 14 bases unmatched. Germline V gene data show CDR1 as MNHEY and CDR2 as SMNVEV (reference sequence). The CDR3 spans 17 residues. The CDR3 here is CASSPKKGGRASDTQYF. The CDR3 DNA reads as TGTGCCAGCAGCCCGAAGAAAGGCGGGAGGGCATCAGATACGCAGTATTTT.

This clonotype was seen at least ten times. The chain employs TRBV29-1 and TRBJ1-1; D ambiguous. The CDR3 extends over 13 amino acids. With 2 bases removed from V and 5 bases from J, the gap between germline ends came to 12 bases. The germline V gene has CDR1 SQVTM and CDR2 ANQGSEA. The CDR3 is CSVESSMGTEAFF. The CDR3 region has the DNA TGCAGCGTTGAATCTTCAATGGGGACTGAAGCTTTCTTT.

A few counts support this clonotype. The chain combines TRBV29-1 with TRBJ1-1, with a tentative D call TRBD1 (6 bases). Deletions cut 6 bases from V and 2 bases from J, with 19 bases between. This CDR3 region has 15 residues. CDR1 and CDR2 (germline): SQVTM, ANQGSEA. CDR3 sequence reads: CSVSYLGQRNTEAFF. The DNA of the CDR3 is TGCAGCGTCTCCTACCTCGGACAGAGAAACACTGAAGCTTTCTTT.

The rearrangement joins TRBV7-2 to TRBJ2-3; weak D call: TRBD1 (7 bases). CDR3 size: 13 residues. V was clipped by 5 bases and J by 14 bases, with 20 bases between them. Germline V gene sequence: CDR1 SGHTA, CDR2 FQGNSA. The CDR3 DNA reads TGTGCCAGCAGCCCCGGCGAGAGACAGGGACTGTATTTT. This gives the protein CASSPGERQGLYF. Combining the CDR3 with reference TRBV7-2 and TRBJ2-3 gives the whole variable domain GAGVSQSPSNKVTEKGKDVELRCDPISGHTALYWYRQSLGQGLEFLIYFQGNSAPDKSGLPSDRFSAERTGGSVSTLTIQRTQQEDSAVYLCASSPGERQGLYFGPGTRLTVL.

This clonotype was observed a few times. The chain joins TRBV18 to TRBJ1-2; D is perhaps TRBD1 (6 bases). The CDR3 covers 13 residues. Germline V gene sequence: CDR1 KGHSH, CDR2 LQKENI. V was cut by 4 bases and J by 4 bases, with 10 bases left in between. The CDR3 spells CASSLSDSYGYTF. The CDR3 bases are TGTGCCAGCTCACTCTCGGACAGCTATGGCTACACCTTC.

This clonotype was counted a single time. The chain uses TRBV10-3 and TRBJ2-7; possibly TRBD2 for D (7 bases). The CDR3 is 14 amino acids. V was shortened by 11 bases and J by 4 bases, with 21 bases between the two germline ends. CDR1 and CDR2 from the germline V gene are ENHRY and SYGVKD. The CDR3 nucleotides read TGTGCCGTAGGAGGGGCGGGGGCCTCATACGAGCAGTACTTC. Translation: CAVGGAGASYEQYF.

This clonotype was observed at least ten times. This chain joins TRBV4-1 and TRBJ1-5; no firm D call. CDR1 and CDR2 from the germline V gene are MGHRA and YSYEKL. Trimming stripped 0 bases from V and 9 bases from J, with 6 bases between. This CDR3 contains 12 residues. The CDR3 loop reads CASSQEKGPQHF. CDR3 in DNA: TGCGCCAGCAGCCAAGAGAAGGGGCCCCAGCATTTT.

The rearrangement joins TRBV7-8 to TRBJ1-4; D is unresolved. CDR1 and CDR2 (germline): SGHVS, FQNEAQ. V was trimmed by 1 base and J by 10 bases, leaving 10 bases between them. This CDR3 spans 13 amino acids. CDR3 amino acids: CASSLGTQGKLFF. The CDR3 nucleotides are TGTGCCAGCAGCTTAGGGACTCAAGGAAAACTGTTTTTT.

This clonotype came up many times. J is TRBJ2-2 and V is TRBV12-3 or TRBV12-4; D remains ambiguous. V gave up 1 base and J gave up 6 bases, with 15 bases separating them. The CDR3 contains 16 residues. The CDR3 DNA follows: TGTGCCAGCAGTTTAGAAACCACGGTTGGCGCCGGGGAGCTGTTTTTT. Protein: CASSLETTVGAGELFF.

This chain uses TRBV30 with TRBJ1-1, with 11 positions matching TRBD1. The CDR3 length is 16 residues. J gave up 2 bases and V 0 bases, and 5 bases lay outside the gene matches. The germline V gene encodes CDR1 GTSNPN and CDR2 SVGIG (reference sequence). CDR3 DNA sequence: TGTGCCTGGAGTGTACAACGGACAGGGGGCAACACTGAAGCTTTCTTT. Protein product: CAWSVQRTGGNTEAFF.

This clonotype was seen a handful of times. The chain carries TRBV10-3 and TRBJ1-5; D ambiguous. Germline-derived CDR1 and CDR2 are ENHRY and SYGVKD. V lost 0 bases to trimming and J lost 1 base, with 7 bases between them. The CDR3 totals 15 residues. The CDR3 loop is CAISESRGSNQPQHF. Here the CDR3 DNA reads TGTGCCATCAGTGAGTCACGAGGGAGCAATCAGCCCCAGCATTTT.

The sample holds a few counts of this clonotype. This chain joins TRBV4-1 and TRBJ1-3; the D is unclear. Trimming stripped 0 bases from V and 0 bases from J, with 9 bases between. This CDR3 spans 16 amino acids. In germline, CDR1 is MGHRA, CDR2 YSYEKL. The CDR3 reads CASSQDQTLSGNTIYF. CDR3 sequence (DNA): TGCGCCAGCAGCCAAGACCAGACCCTCTCTGGAAACACCATATATTTT.

The chain couples TRBV29-1 to TRBJ2-3; no clear D. This CDR3 comprises 14 residues. Germline CDR1 is SQVTM and CDR2 is ANQGSEA. The V end lost 7 bases, the J end lost 5 bases, and 19 bases lay between the germline ends. The CDR3 is CSANRASAGDTQYF. The CDR3 DNA follows: TGCAGCGCCAACCGGGCCTCGGCAGGAGATACGCAGTATTTT.

The chain recombines TRBV4-1 with TRBJ2-6; the match to TRBD2 covers 11 bases. The germline gives CDR1 MGHRA, CDR2 YSYEKL. Trimming removed 2 bases from V and 2 bases from J; junction bases left unmatched: 14. The CDR3 sequence is 21 residues long. The DNA of the CDR3 is TGCGCCAGCAGCCAAATAAGGGCAGGGATAGCGGGGGGGCCTGGGGCCAACGTCCTGACTTTC. Translating gives CASSQIRAGIAGGPGANVLTF.

The gene calls are TRBV30 and TRBJ1-1; D remains ambiguous. The CDR3 length is 11 residues. Trimming took off 8 bases at V and 1 base at J, with 8 bases between the two ends. Looked up from germline, CDR1 is GTSNPN and CDR2 is SVGIG (reference sequence). The CDR3 nucleotides are TGTGCCGGGTCTCGGAACACTGAAGCTTTCTTT. Translating gives CAGSRNTEAFF.

This clonotype was seen only a few times. Its ends do not fully match the called genes, so a read error is possible. The rearrangement uses TRBV7-9 and TRBJ2-1, with TRBD1 matching over 9 bases. CDR1 SEHNR and CDR2 FQNEAQ come from the germline V gene (reference sequence). The CDR3 covers 15 residues. The CDR3 DNA reads TGTGCCAGCAGCCGGGGACAGGGCCTTTACAATGAACAGTTCTTC. Protein: CASSRGQGLYNEQFF.

This clonotype was detected ten times or more. The rearrangement links TRBV27 to TRBJ2-7; the D gene is possibly TRBD2 (6 bases). Germline CDR1 is MNHEY and CDR2 is SMNVEV (reference sequence). The V end was cut by 6 bases, the J end by 6 bases, with 15 bases between. CDR3 length equals 13 residues. The CDR3 DNA reads TGTGCCAGCAGGGTCTGGGGGGTCGGCGAGCAGTACTTC. Its translation: CASRVWGVGEQYF.